Sequencing of this T cell receptor (beta chain) was carried out in a study of T cell clonality in common variable immunodeficiency. Study observations and caveats: Reportedly, TCR beta sequences from common variable immunodeficiency showed fewer deletions and N-nucleotide insertions.

Libraries were prepared by immunoSEQ multiplex PCR; TCRdb keeps only in-frame clonotypes and omits some of them. The sample shows approximately 20,000 clones, none of them appearing just once. CVID subjects were neither ill nor on immunomodulatory or immunosuppressive medication at sampling. This clone was observed at least ten times. Its specificity is unknown. The CDR3 end lies 3 residues beyond the end of the read and is filled in from the germline J gene. Other nucleotide sequences from this sample produce the same CDR3. Trimming cost V 8 bases and J 4 bases, with 14 bases left between them. Germline values: CDR1 LNHDA, CDR2 SQIVND (reference sequence). This CDR3 spans 13 amino acids.

The V gene is TRBV19, the J gene TRBJ1-1; D perhaps matches TRBD1 (6 bases). This clonotype originated in a human donor with common variable immunodeficiency. Sequenced: peripheral blood mononuclear cells. The part of the CDR3 DNA that was read is TGTGCCAGTGCTCGAGAAGGGGGCACTGAA. Translation: CASAREGGTE. Given in full, the CDR3 is CASAREGGTEAFF.